Detailed here is one T cell receptor beta chain. No antigen is known for it. The data were taken from a study of T cells in Graves' hyperthyroidism and ophthalmopathy. The overall study: Sampling of peripheral blood happened at initial diagnosis, prior to any treatment.

TCR beta CDR3 sequences were amplified from RNA transcripts. Primed by the HTBI set, a first-round RT-PCR was run on the TCR CDR3. TCRdb re-derived calls from the multiplex PCR reads in MiXCR, one entry per CDR3 protein. The table shows about half a million distinct CDR3 sequences, with around a quarter occurring only once. The junction had 13 bases not matched to a gene; V was cut back by 5 bases and J by 3 bases. The CDR3 is 17 residues long. In germline, CDR1 is MNHEY, CDR2 SVGEGT. Exclusion followed for patients with uncontrolled infection, other autoimmune disease, pregnancy or lactation. General study findings and limits: In the blood, most expanded thyroid clonotypes above 0.001 appeared as well.

The chain links TRBV6-2 or TRBV6-3 to TRBJ2-7, with 10 bases fitting TRBD1. The source of this sequence is a woman in her 30s with Graves' ophthalmopathy. Sequencing used blood. The CDR3 sequence is CASSKRGPGQGFYEQYF. Written as DNA, the CDR3 is TGTGCCAGCAGTAAGAGAGGTCCGGGACAGGGGTTCTACGAGCAGTACTTC.